Below, 29 T cell receptor beta chains from the same sample are listed, as sequenced in a study of memory CD8 T cells in hepatitis C reinfection. Documented time point: pre-reinfection, 55 to 20 weeks before reinfection detection. TCR sequencing was done directly ex vivo on sorted cells, without expansion in vitro. The repertoire was sequenced with immunoSEQ multiplex PCR; TCRdb's copy has only in-frame clones and lacks some. This sample has about 50,000 clones; roughly 91% occur once, and the top ten carry over 0.95%. Material for sequencing was naive CD8+ T cells sorted from blood. The receptors derive from a man younger than 30 with hepatitis C virus infection.

A single count supports this clone. The genes are TRBV7-9 and TRBJ2-1, with 8 bases lining up with TRBD1. Germline V gives CDR1 SEHNR, CDR2 FQNEAQ (reference sequence). This CDR3 region has 16 residues. J gave up 6 bases and V 4 bases, and 11 bases lay outside the gene matches. In nucleotides, the CDR3 is TGTGCCAGCAGCTCCACCTGGACAGGGTCGGGCAATGAGCAGTTCTTC. Encoded protein: CASSSTWTGSGNEQFF.

The chain uses TRBV27 and TRBJ1-6, with no clear D. The V end lost 2 bases, the J end lost 0 bases, and 11 bases lay between the germline ends. Looked up from germline, CDR1 is MNHEY and CDR2 is SMNVEV (reference sequence). The CDR3 totals 17 residues. The CDR3, as DNA: TGTGCCAGCAGTTTAGCGGATCCGAGCTCCTATAATTCACCCCTCCACTTT. Its protein is CASSLADPSSYNSPLHF.

This rearrangement joins TRBV6-4 to TRBJ1-5; D is possibly TRBD1 (6 bases). CDR3 length: 17 residues. Germline values: CDR1 MRHNA, CDR2 SNTAGT. The germline V and J ends were trimmed by 11 bases and 1 base, with 24 bases remaining between them. The chain's CDR3 is CALKGGVVDRSNQPQHF. The CDR3 DNA follows: TGTGCCCTTAAAGGGGGGGTGGTGGACAGAAGCAATCAGCCCCAGCATTTT.

The chain combines TRBV7-8 with TRBJ2-1, with 7 bases identical to TRBD1. J lost 3 bases, V lost 0 bases, and 5 bases had no gene match. Germline V gives CDR1 SGHVS, CDR2 FQNEAQ. The length of the CDR3 is 16 residues. For the CDR3, the DNA is TGTGCCAGCAGCTTAGCGACCGGGACAGTCTACAATGAGCAGTTCTTC. It yields the protein CASSLATGTVYNEQFF.

This clone was detected only a few times. The DNA of the CDR3 is TGTGCCAGCAGCTGGACAGGGTACAATGAGCAGTTCTTC. This translates into CASSWTGYNEQFF. The chain has TRBV6-1 and TRBJ2-1, with TRBD1 matching over 8 bases. This CDR3 contains 13 residues. The ends lost 6 bases at V and 4 bases at J; junction bases unmatched: 2. Per germline, CDR1 MNHNS and CDR2 SASEGT.

The CDR3 nucleotides read TGCAGCGTTGAACTTTTAGCGGGAGAGGACAATGAGCAGTTCTTC. The encoded protein is CSVELLAGEDNEQFF. The chain uses TRBV29-1 and TRBJ2-1; 9 bases align to TRBD2. Germline values: CDR1 SQVTM, CDR2 ANQGSEA. The CDR3 is 15 amino acids. Trimming took 2 bases from V and 5 from J; bases not matched to a gene: 7.

The V call is TRBV27, the J call TRBJ1-2; 8 bases fit TRBD1. V lost 5 bases to trimming and J lost 8 bases; unmatched junction nucleotides: 7. Germline V gene lookup returns CDR1 MNHEY and CDR2 SMNVEV (reference sequence). This CDR3 region has 13 residues. CDR3 protein: CASSEGQALGYTF. The CDR3 nucleotides read TGTGCCAGCAGTGAGGGACAGGCCTTAGGCTACACCTTC.

This rearrangement joins TRBV5-1 to TRBJ2-7; 11 bases agree with TRBD2. This CDR3 has 16 residues. In germline, CDR1 is SGHRS, CDR2 YFSETQ. With 4 bases clipped from V and 2 bases from J, the junction kept 8 bases outside the gene matches. CDR3 nucleotides: TGCGCCAGCAGCCCACACGGACTAGCGGGTACCTACGAGCAGTACTTC. Translated, it gives CASSPHGLAGTYEQYF.

This chain uses TRBV5-5 with TRBJ2-7; D may be TRBD2 (5 bases). Germline V gene data show CDR1 as SGHKS and CDR2 as YYEKEE (reference sequence). The CDR3 is 13 residues long. V was pared by 0 bases and J by 6 bases, with 10 bases between. This chain's CDR3 is CASSLASAGEQYF. The CDR3 region has the DNA TGTGCCAGCAGCTTGGCCAGCGCGGGCGAGCAGTACTTC.

The chain couples TRBV10-3 to TRBJ1-1, with D possibly being TRBD1 (5 bases). Trimming took off 1 base at V and 10 bases at J, with 10 bases between the two ends. CDR3 length: 12 amino acids. CDR1 is ENHRY, CDR2 SYGVKD, per germline. The DNA for the CDR3 is TGTGCCATCAGTGAGTTGGGGCGGGGAGCTTTCTTT. It translates to CAISELGRGAFF.

This clone was seen once. The rearrangement links TRBV6-6 to TRBJ1-5; tentatively, D is TRBD1 (5 bases). CDR1 is MNHNY and CDR2 is SVGAGI in the germline V gene (reference sequence). CDR3 length equals 15 residues. Trimming pared 2 bases from V and 9 bases from J, leaving 17 bases between. CDR3 DNA: TGTGCCAGCAGTTACGGTACAGAACTGGGGGGGCCCCAGCATTTT. This gives the protein CASSYGTELGGPQHF.

The chain is built from TRBV11-2 and TRBJ1-5; 8 bases align to TRBD1. Germline trimming cut 3 bases from V and 4 bases from J; bases unmatched to any gene: 5. Germline lookup yields CDR1 SGHAT and CDR2 FQNNGV. This CDR3 region has 15 residues. Written as DNA, the CDR3 is TGTGCCAGCAGCTTCGGGCAGGGGGCAAATCAGCCCCAGCATTTT. Translating gives CASSFGQGANQPQHF.

The chain joins TRBV6-5 to TRBJ1-3, with D possibly matching TRBD1 (5 bases). The germline V and J ends were trimmed by 8 bases and 0 bases, with 11 bases remaining between them. Germline V CDR1 and CDR2: MNHEY, SVGAGI. This CDR3 spans 14 amino acids. CDR3 DNA sequence: TGTGCCAGCCCCCCCAGGGACTCTGGAAACACCATATATTTT. This encodes CASPPRDSGNTIYF.

The CDR3 spells CASSELAGGPDTQYF. The DNA for the CDR3 is TGTGCCAGCAGTGAACTAGCGGGAGGGCCAGATACGCAGTATTTT. V gene TRBV6-1 combines with J gene TRBJ2-3; 12 positions agree with TRBD2. Germline CDR1 MNHNS, CDR2 SASEGT. This CDR3 spans 15 amino acids. V shed 2 bases and J 4 bases; nucleotides not matched to a gene: 1.

This clone has only one observation. J is TRBJ1-1 and V is TRBV7-2; D call uncertain. The CDR3 covers 13 residues. Trimming took off 5 bases at V and 5 bases at J, with 12 bases between the two ends. Germline V gene lookup returns CDR1 SGHTA and CDR2 FQGNSA. The CDR3 DNA is TGTGCCAGCAGCCTAAACGGGAAAACTGAAGCTTTCTTT. Its translation: CASSLNGKTEAFF. Full variable domain (remainder filled in from reference TRBV7-2 and TRBJ1-1): GAGVSQSPSNKVTEKGKDVELRCDPISGHTALYWYRQSLGQGLEFLIYFQGNSAPDKSGLPSDRFSAERTGGSVSTLTIQRTQQEDSAVYLCASSLNGKTEAFFGQGTRLTVV.

Only a few counts were recorded for this clone. The chain uses TRBV28 and TRBJ2-7, with TRBD2 matching 7 bases. Trimming cost V 1 base and J 4 bases; bases outside gene matches: 4. This CDR3 spans 14 amino acids. CDR1 is MDHEN and CDR2 is SYDVKM in the germline V gene. CDR3 bases: TGTGCCAGCAGTTTATCACCGGGGGGTTACGAGCAGTACTTC. Protein sequence: CASSLSPGGYEQYF.

The J gene is TRBJ1-1, the V gene TRBV7-2; 11 bases map to TRBD1. Trimming took 1 base from V and 4 from J; bases not matched to a gene: 5. Germline loops: CDR1 SGHTA, CDR2 FQGNSA. The CDR3 extends over 16 amino acids. The CDR3 sequence is CASSLEPGTGGTEAFF. The CDR3 coding sequence is TGTGCCAGCAGCTTAGAGCCCGGGACAGGGGGCACTGAAGCTTTCTTT.

J is TRBJ2-7 and V is TRBV5-4; TRBD1 aligns across 8 bases. Germline CDR1 SGHNT, CDR2 YYREEE (reference sequence). CDR3 length equals 12 residues. V shed 2 bases, J shed 11 bases, and the junction held 6 bases outside the gene matches. The DNA for the CDR3 is TGTGCCAGCAGCTTTGCCCCGGGACAGGAGTACTTC. It encodes CASSFAPGQEYF.

The V call is TRBV27, the J call TRBJ2-2; TRBD1 might be the D (6 bases). The germline CDR1 and CDR2 sequences are MNHEY and SMNVEV (reference sequence). Between the trimmed V and J ends, which lost 5 bases and 3 bases, there was a span of 10 bases. The CDR3 is 14 amino acids. CDR3 nucleotide sequence: TGTGCCAGCAGTGTCGCAGGGGACACCGGGGAGCTGTTTTTT. Residues: CASSVAGDTGELFF.

This chain connects TRBV6-6 to TRBJ2-7; D is perhaps TRBD2 (7 bases). The CDR3 spans 15 residues. CDR1 is MNHNY, CDR2 SVGAGI, per germline (reference sequence). V lost 5 bases and J lost 4, with 18 bases in between. The CDR3 nucleotides read TGTGCCAGCAGTGGGGGGGACATCCTACCTTACGAGCAGTACGTC. Amino acid sequence: CASSGGDILPYEQYV.

V gene TRBV6-5 combines with J gene TRBJ1-1, with 7 bases fitting TRBD1. Germline CDR1 MNHEY, CDR2 SVGAGI. This CDR3 region has 15 residues. V shed 6 bases, J shed 5 bases, and the junction held 12 bases outside the gene matches. The CDR3 here is CASSPRDREGTEAFF. CDR3 in DNA: TGTGCCAGCAGCCCCCGTGACAGGGAAGGGACTGAAGCTTTCTTT.

The chain is built from TRBV4-2 and TRBJ2-1, with 13 nucleotides matching TRBD2. CDR1 and CDR2 from the germline V gene are LGHNA and YNFKEQ. Trimming at V came to 0 bases and at J to 6 bases, leaving 2 bases not matched to a gene. The CDR3 consists of 16 residues. The DNA of the CDR3 is TGTGCCAGCAGCCAAGAGGGGACTAGCGGGGTCAATGAGCAGTTCTTC. This codes for CASSQEGTSGVNEQFF.

The V call is TRBV29-1, the J call TRBJ2-1; 14 positions agree with TRBD2. This CDR3 has 17 residues. The V segment lost 4 bases and the J segment 7 bases; nucleotides outside the gene matches: 12. CDR1 and CDR2 from the germline V gene are SQVTM and ANQGSEA. This CDR3 reads CSVVGTSGSHAANEQFF. CDR3 nucleotide sequence: TGCAGCGTTGTCGGGACTAGCGGGAGTCACGCGGCTAATGAGCAGTTCTTC.

The chain combines TRBV7-9 with TRBJ1-1; no reliable D call. The CDR3 sequence is 16 residues long. Germline V CDR1 and CDR2: SEHNR, FQNEAQ (reference sequence). Trimming removed 1 base from V and 0 bases from J, with 12 bases in between. In nucleotides, the CDR3 is TGTGCCAGCAGCTTAGGACTGGGTGTCATGAACACTGAAGCTTTCTTT. Protein sequence: CASSLGLGVMNTEAFF.

This clone was seen only once. The chain couples TRBV30 to TRBJ1-5, with D unresolved. V shed 0 bases and J shed 5 bases, with 8 bases lying between them. Germline lookup yields CDR1 GTSNPN and CDR2 SVGIG (reference sequence). The length of the CDR3 is 13 residues. The CDR3 DNA reads as TGTGCCTGGAGTGTACTGGAGGATCAGCCCCAGCATTTT. It is translated as CAWSVLEDQPQHF.

V usage is TRBV12-2 and J usage is TRBJ1-6. TRBV12-2 is reported as a pseudogene. This CDR3 has 13 residues. The CDR3 DNA is TGTGCAAGTCGCTTAGCGCGGATTTCACCCCTCCACTTT. The encoded protein is CASRLARISPLHF.

The gene calls are TRBV7-8 and TRBJ1-6, with 9 bases identical to TRBD1. The length of the CDR3 is 16 residues. The V gene's germline CDR1 is SGHVS and CDR2 FQNEAQ. J lost 9 bases, V lost 1 base, and 7 bases had no gene match. In DNA form, the CDR3 reads TGTGCCAGCAGCTTAGGGACAGGGGAGGGTAGTTCACCCCTCCACTTT. Protein sequence: CASSLGTGEGSSPLHF.

The V call is TRBV18, the J call TRBJ1-6, with D perhaps matching TRBD1 (5 bases). Trimming cost V 4 bases and J 9 bases, with 19 bases left between them. Germline V gene data show CDR1 as KGHSH and CDR2 as LQKENI. There are 16 residues in the CDR3. The DNA of the CDR3 is TGTGCCAGCTCACTTACCGGCTGGACAAGGGGTTCACCCCTCCACTTT. Translation: CASSLTGWTRGSPLHF.

This chain joins TRBV30 and TRBJ2-1; tentative D call: TRBD1 (6 bases). There are 16 residues in the CDR3. The V end was cut by 0 bases, the J end by 0 bases, with 12 bases between. The germline CDR1 and CDR2 sequences are GTSNPN and SVGIG (reference sequence). CDR3 nucleotide sequence: TGTGCCTGGAGTGTACTGGCAGGGGTCTCCTACAATGAGCAGTTCTTC. This sequence encodes CAWSVLAGVSYNEQFF.